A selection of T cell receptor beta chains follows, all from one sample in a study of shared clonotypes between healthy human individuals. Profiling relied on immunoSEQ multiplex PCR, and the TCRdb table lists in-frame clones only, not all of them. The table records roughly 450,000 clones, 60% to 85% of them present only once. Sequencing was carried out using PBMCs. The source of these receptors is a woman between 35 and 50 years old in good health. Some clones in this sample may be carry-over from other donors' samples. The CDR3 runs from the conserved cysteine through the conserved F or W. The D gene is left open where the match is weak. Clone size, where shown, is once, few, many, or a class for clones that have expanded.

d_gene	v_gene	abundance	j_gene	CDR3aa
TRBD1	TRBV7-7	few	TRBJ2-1	CASSTDRDNEQFF
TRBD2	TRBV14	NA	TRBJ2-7	CASSGTSRLNEQYF
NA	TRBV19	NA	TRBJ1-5	CASSPGPANNQPQHF
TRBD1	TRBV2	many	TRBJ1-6	CASNRRTGDNSPLHF
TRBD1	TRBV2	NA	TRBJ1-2	CASSTTGGAGYTF
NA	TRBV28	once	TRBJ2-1	CASKEAGYNEQFF
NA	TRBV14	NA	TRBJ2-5	CASSQFLQETQYF
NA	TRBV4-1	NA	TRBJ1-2	CASSQVLRDSINYGYTF
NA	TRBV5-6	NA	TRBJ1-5	CASSSLRDYSNQPQHF
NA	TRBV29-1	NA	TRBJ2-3	CSVELTSGTDTQYF
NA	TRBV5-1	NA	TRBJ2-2	CASSLAGFTGELFF
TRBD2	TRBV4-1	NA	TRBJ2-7	CASSHGGRGDYEQYF
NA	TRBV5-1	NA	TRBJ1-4	CASSLGEPFEKLFF